The 19 T cell receptor beta chains below were found in one sample sequenced in a study of beta chain features in type 1 diabetes (dated by TCRdb to 2016 to 2019). No antigen has been identified for these receptors. Paper-wide results and their limitations: Type 1 diabetes patients showed a moderate but significant shortening of TCRB CDR3 length in all four CD4+ subsets.

Receptors were amplified or captured by the immunoSEQ multiplex PCR assay. All of the isolated RNA was reverse transcribed with the High Capacity cDNA Reverse Transcription Kit, so expressed TCRB transcripts were sequenced. In its TCRdb copy, this immuneACCESS table keeps in-frame sequences only and misses some clones. Where compared with another copy, unresolved V genes explain less than half of these, and the others have no known cause. The sample table lists 600,000 to 750,000 clones, around 12% of them with a count of one. The biggest ten clones account for more than 0.095% of the sample. Sample: naive CD4+ T cells from blood. The sample's cell subset or site label, decoded: true naive CD4+ T cells. These receptors came from a man aged 25-40 years with type 1 diabetes.

The V call is TRBV7-2, the J call TRBJ1-4; no reliable D call. This CDR3 spans 12 amino acids. Per germline, CDR1 SGHTA and CDR2 FQGNSA. Trimming took 5 bases from V and 7 from J, leaving 8 bases between them. CDR3 in DNA: TGTGCCAGCAGCGTCGACCTTGAAAAACTGTTTTTT. This encodes CASSVDLEKLFF.

This clone appeared a few times. The gene calls are TRBV2 and TRBJ1-5; no clear D. V lost 8 bases to trimming and J lost 5 bases, with 19 bases between them. CDR3 length: 15 residues. Germline values: CDR1 SNHLY, CDR2 FYNNEI. DNA of the CDR3: TGTGCCAGCCAGCGGGAGCGGGGTTCATATCAGCCCCAGCATTTT. Translated, it gives CASQRERGSYQPQHF.

CDR3 DNA: TGTGCCAGCAGTGAAGCGAGGGTCGGAACCGGGGAGCTGTTTTTT. Amino acids: CASSEARVGTGELFF. The gene calls are TRBV6-1 and TRBJ2-2, with D tentatively TRBD2 (5 bases). Germline CDR1 and CDR2: MNHNS and SASEGT. The CDR3 has 15 residues. V gave up 0 bases and J gave up 5 bases, with 10 bases separating them.

This clone was observed a handful of times. The V gene is TRBV5-4, the J gene TRBJ2-5, with D hard to call. Germline CDR1 reads SGHNT; CDR2 reads YYREEE (reference sequence). The germline V and J ends were trimmed by 3 bases and 2 bases, with 14 bases remaining between them. The CDR3 is 15 residues long. CDR3 sequence (DNA): TGTGCCAGCAGCTCCCAAAGGGAATTTCAAGAGACCCAGTACTTC. Translating it yields CASSSQREFQETQYF.

This sequence joins TRBV6-1 and TRBJ1-5, with 7 bases fitting TRBD1. The CDR3 totals 14 residues. V was clipped by 6 bases and J by 7 bases; unmatched bases: 9. Germline V CDR1 and CDR2: MNHNS, SASEGT. CDR3 sequence (DNA): TGTGCCAGCAGCCTGAGACAGGGACGACAGCCCCAGCATTTT. It yields the protein CASSLRQGRQPQHF.

The V gene is TRBV7-8, the J gene TRBJ2-7, with D perhaps matching TRBD1 or TRBD2 (5 bases each). Trimming took 4 bases from V and 5 from J, leaving 15 bases between them. Germline CDR1 and CDR2: SGHVS and FQNEAQ. This CDR3 spans 14 amino acids. The CDR3 here is CASSSFGGSNEQYF. Written as DNA, the CDR3 is TGTGCCAGCAGCTCATTTGGGGGTTCCAACGAGCAGTACTTC.

This rearrangement joins TRBV10-3 to TRBJ1-2; 8 positions agree with TRBD1. This CDR3 is built from 13 residues. Germline V gene sequence: CDR1 ENHRY, CDR2 SYGVKD. The ends lost 4 bases at V and 4 bases at J; junction bases unmatched: 2. CDR3 sequence (DNA): TGTGCCATCAGTGTCAGGGGGCCCTATGGCTACACCTTC. As protein: CAISVRGPYGYTF.

This clone was seen a few times. The chain employs TRBV28 and TRBJ2-1; maybe TRBD1 (5 bases). The germline gives CDR1 MDHEN, CDR2 SYDVKM. Trimming left V 4 bases short and J 7 bases short, with 11 bases between. CDR3 size: 13 residues. The CDR3 coding sequence is TGTGCCAGCAGTTCCGCAGGGAATAATGAGCAGTTCTTC. This gives the protein CASSSAGNNEQFF.

V is TRBV4-1 and J is TRBJ1-6; D perhaps matches TRBD1 (6 bases). Germline V gives CDR1 MGHRA, CDR2 YSYEKL. Trimming removed 1 base at V and 6 bases at J, with 7 bases between. The length of the CDR3 is 14 residues. The CDR3 DNA reads TGCGCCAGCAGCCAAGGAGGGGGTAATTCACCCCTCCACTTT. Translating it yields CASSQGGGNSPLHF.

This clone was counted a few times. V gene TRBV14 combines with J gene TRBJ2-7; D not resolved. The CDR3 is 13 amino acids. The ends were cut back, 3 bases at V and 7 bases at J, with 13 bases in the middle. Germline V gene sequence: CDR1 SGHDN, CDR2 FVKESK. The DNA for the CDR3 is TGTGCCAGCAGCCACGATTATGCCCGGGAGCAGTACTTC. It encodes CASSHDYAREQYF.

J is TRBJ2-7 and V is TRBV11-3; no reliable D call. Germline V CDR1 and CDR2: SGHNT, YENEEA. The CDR3 runs to 15 residues. V shed 0 bases and J shed 6 bases, with 15 bases lying between them. Here the CDR3 reads CASSLESGVFIEQYF. CDR3 bases: TGTGCCAGCAGCTTAGAGTCTGGGGTTTTCATCGAGCAGTACTTC.

The DNA for the CDR3 is TGTGCCAGCAGCTTTCGGGGCACAGATACGCAGTATTTT. This codes for CASSFRGTDTQYF. V usage is TRBV7-8 and J usage is TRBJ2-3; no reliable D call. CDR1 SGHVS and CDR2 FQNEAQ come from the germline V gene. This CDR3 spans 13 amino acids. V lost 3 bases and J lost 1, with 5 bases in between.

As DNA, the CDR3 is TGTGCCAGTAGTATAGCTGGGGAGGGCCTCTATGGCTACACCTTC. It translates to CASSIAGEGLYGYTF. This sequence joins TRBV19 and TRBJ1-2; D remains ambiguous. Per the germline V gene, CDR1 is LNHDA and CDR2 is SQIVND (reference sequence). The germline V and J ends were trimmed by 1 base and 4 bases, with 13 bases remaining between them. This CDR3 comprises 15 residues.

The chain carries TRBV10-3 and TRBJ1-2, with D possibly being TRBD1 (5 bases). Trimming cost V 4 bases and J 4 bases, with 7 bases left between them. Germline V gene sequence: CDR1 ENHRY, CDR2 SYGVKD. This CDR3 has 12 residues. DNA for the CDR3: TGTGCCATCAGTGTCGACAGCTATGGCTACACCTTC. Encoded protein: CAISVDSYGYTF.

The chain has TRBV2 and TRBJ1-2, with 7 bases matching TRBD1. Germline V gives CDR1 SNHLY, CDR2 FYNNEI. V lost 1 base, J lost 2 bases, and 4 bases stayed unmatched. CDR3 length: 15 residues. CDR3 protein: CASSEGGTANYGYTF. CDR3 DNA: TGTGCCAGCAGTGAAGGCGGGACAGCCAACTATGGCTACACCTTC.

This chain links TRBV29-1 with TRBJ2-2, with a weak D call TRBD1 (5 bases). The CDR3 length is 15 residues. Germline values: CDR1 SQVTM, CDR2 ANQGSEA. Trimming left V 4 bases short and J 0 bases short, with 12 bases between. CDR3: CSVVLPGTNTGELFF. The CDR3 bases are TGCAGCGTTGTTTTGCCAGGGACGAACACCGGGGAGCTGTTTTTT.

This clone came up a few times. Other DNA variants within this sample encode the same CDR3. The chain combines TRBV7-2 with TRBJ2-7; 8 positions agree with TRBD1. Germline trimming cut 5 bases from V and 6 bases from J; bases unmatched to any gene: 3. CDR1 is SGHTA, CDR2 FQGNSA, per germline. The CDR3 is made up of 12 amino acids. CDR3: CASSLDRGEQYF. CDR3 bases: TGTGCCAGCAGCCTCGACAGGGGCGAGCAGTACTTC. The entire variable domain, with the rest obtained from reference TRBV7-2 and TRBJ2-7, is as follows: GAGVSQSPSNKVTEKGKDVELRCDPISGHTALYWYRQSLGQGLEFLIYFQGNSAPDKSGLPSDRFSAERTGGSVSTLTIQRTQQEDSAVYLCASSLDRGEQYFGPGTRLTVT.

A word on this clone: The CDR3 ends on some other residue instead of the conserved phenylalanine or tryptophan, so this is likely a read error. This sequence joins TRBV29-1 and TRBJ1-2; D not resolved. The germline CDR1 and CDR2 sequences are SQVTM and ANQGSEA. The CDR3 spans 9 residues. V was pared by 0 bases and J by 7 bases, with 0 bases between. The chain's CDR3 is CSVEDGYTS. CDR3 coding DNA: TGCAGCGTTGAAGATGGCTACACCTCC.

This clone was seen a few times. The rearrangement links TRBV5-1 to TRBJ2-3; D ambiguous. Trimming left V 2 bases short and J 2 bases short, with 6 bases between. The CDR3 runs to 13 residues. Looked up from germline, CDR1 is SGHRS and CDR2 is YFSETQ. CDR3 residues: CASSFGYTDTQYF. CDR3 coding DNA: TGCGCCAGCAGCTTTGGGTACACAGATACGCAGTATTTT.